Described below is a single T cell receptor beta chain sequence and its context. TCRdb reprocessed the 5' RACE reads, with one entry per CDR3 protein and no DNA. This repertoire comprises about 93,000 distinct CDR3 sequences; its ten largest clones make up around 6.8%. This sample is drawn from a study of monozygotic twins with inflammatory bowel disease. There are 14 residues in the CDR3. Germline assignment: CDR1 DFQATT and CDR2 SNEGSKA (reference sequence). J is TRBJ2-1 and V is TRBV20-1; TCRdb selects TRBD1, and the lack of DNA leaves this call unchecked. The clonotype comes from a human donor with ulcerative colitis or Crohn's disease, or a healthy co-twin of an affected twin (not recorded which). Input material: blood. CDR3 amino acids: CSAPGTGDSGEQFF.